These 27 T cell receptor beta chains were sequenced from one sample in a study of Tregs in tolerant kidney transplant recipients. Sequenced by immunoSEQ multiplex PCR; TCRdb stores in-frame clones only, minus some. Of 70,000 to 95,000 clones listed, less than 95% are singletons. The sample here was Tregs from blood, taken before the transplant. All receptors come from a human donor who received a combined kidney and bone marrow transplant.

The V gene is TRBV18, the J gene TRBJ1-2; TRBD1 might be the D (5 bases). CDR3 length: 13 amino acids. V lost 3 bases, J lost 5 bases, and 10 bases lay in between. Germline-derived CDR1 and CDR2 are KGHSH and LQKENI. The CDR3, as DNA: TGTGCCAGCTCACCTCGGGGCCATTATGGCTACACCTTC. It translates to CASSPRGHYGYTF.

The chain uses TRBV28 and TRBJ2-2, with D perhaps matching TRBD1 (5 bases). CDR1 MDHEN and CDR2 SYDVKM come from the germline V gene. V was cut by 3 bases and J by 6 bases, with 11 bases left in between. The CDR3 length is 14 residues. The CDR3 sequence is CASSFQGLSGELFF. The DNA for the CDR3 is TGTGCCAGCAGTTTCCAGGGTTTGTCCGGGGAGCTGTTTTTT.

The chain recombines TRBV5-1 with TRBJ2-7; D is possibly TRBD1 (6 bases). The CDR3 spans 14 residues. Germline assignment: CDR1 SGHRS and CDR2 YFSETQ. V lost 4 bases to trimming and J lost 1 base, with 12 bases between them. The CDR3 reads CASSIGTISYEQYF. As DNA, the CDR3 is TGCGCCAGCAGCATCGGGACAATTTCCTACGAGCAGTACTTC.

This clone has a single count. This rearrangement joins TRBV28 to TRBJ2-5; the match to TRBD2 covers 7 bases. The DNA end is a closer match to TRBJ2-7, so the J assignment may be wrong. In germline, CDR1 is MDHEN, CDR2 SYDVKM. The CDR3 extends over 14 amino acids. CDR3 sequence (DNA): TGTGCCAGCAGCTTGGGGGGGGAAGCCCACGAGCAGTACTTC. Protein: CASSLGGEAHEQYF.

This rearrangement joins TRBV25-1 to TRBJ1-2, with 12 positions matching TRBD1. Germline CDR1 and CDR2: MGHDK and SYGVNS. The CDR3 totals 18 residues. Germline trimming cut 1 base from V and 8 bases from J; bases unmatched to any gene: 14. CDR3 protein: CASSESAPGGQGAGGYTF. The CDR3 DNA is TGTGCCAGCAGTGAATCGGCGCCGGGGGGACAGGGGGCTGGAGGCTACACCTTC.

V usage is TRBV11-2 and J usage is TRBJ2-7; D unclear. Trimming shortened V by 1 base and J by 7 bases, and 8 bases separated the two germline ends. CDR1 and CDR2 from the germline V gene are SGHAT and FQNNGV. This CDR3 has 12 residues. CDR3 protein: CASSLGHREQYF. The CDR3 DNA is TGTGCCAGCAGCTTAGGACATCGGGAGCAGTACTTC.

A single count supports this clone. This chain links TRBV28 with TRBJ2-2; tentative D call: TRBD1 (6 bases). V lost 5 bases and J 2 bases, leaving 12 bases between the germline ends. The CDR3 is 15 residues long. The germline V gene has CDR1 MDHEN and CDR2 SYDVKM. Written as DNA, the CDR3 is TGTGCCAGCAGTAGCGACAGGCGAAACACCGGGGAGCTGTTTTTT. The encoded protein is CASSSDRRNTGELFF.

The gene calls are TRBV6-5 and TRBJ1-5; D not resolved. Trimming shortened V by 0 bases and J by 2 bases, and 2 bases separated the two germline ends. The CDR3 is made up of 13 amino acids. Germline CDR1 reads MNHEY; CDR2 reads SVGAGI. As DNA, the CDR3 is TGTGCCAGCAGTTACTCTCGCAATCAGCCCCAGCATTTT. Translated, it gives CASSYSRNQPQHF.

Notes on this clone: At the DNA level, this CDR3 is encoded by other sequences in the same sample as well. This chain uses TRBV30 with TRBJ1-1; no firm D call. V shed 4 bases and J shed 0 bases, with 9 bases lying between them. The CDR3 runs to 13 residues. Germline V gives CDR1 GTSNPN, CDR2 SVGIG (reference sequence). In DNA form, the CDR3 reads TGTGCCTGGAACCCCCTAATGAACACTGAAGCTTTCTTT. Amino acids: CAWNPLMNTEAFF.

V is TRBV7-2 and J is TRBJ2-7, with 11 bases lining up with TRBD1. After removal of 6 bases from V and 1 base from J, the junction contained 5 bases not matched to a gene. The germline gives CDR1 SGHTA, CDR2 FQGNSA. The CDR3 totals 15 residues. The CDR3 coding sequence is TGTGCCAGCAGAGGGGACAGGGGGGCGTCCTACGAGCAGTACTTC. Residues: CASRGDRGASYEQYF.

The chain joins TRBV7-3 to TRBJ1-1; no clear D gene. Germline lookup yields CDR1 SGHTA and CDR2 FQGTGA. V lost 3 bases to trimming and J lost 4 bases, with 9 bases between them. CDR3 length equals 13 residues. The CDR3: CASSFGRVTEAFF. The CDR3 nucleotides read TGTGCCAGCAGCTTTGGAAGGGTCACTGAAGCTTTCTTT.

This clone came up once. This chain uses TRBV2 with TRBJ1-5; the D gene is possibly TRBD1 (5 bases). This CDR3 has 14 amino acids. Trimming cost V 6 bases and J 5 bases, with 14 bases left between them. The germline V gene encodes CDR1 SNHLY and CDR2 FYNNEI. The chain's CDR3 is CASSLAGYDQPQHF. The CDR3 coding sequence is TGTGCCAGCAGCCTGGCAGGGTACGATCAGCCCCAGCATTTT. The whole variable domain, filled in from reference TRBV2 and TRBJ1-5, reads EPEVTQTPSHQVTQMGQEVILRCVPISNHLYFYWYRQILGQKVEFLVSFYNNEISEKSEIFDDQFSVERPDGSNFTLKIRSTKLEDSAMYFCASSLAGYDQPQHFGDGTRLSIL.

The chain uses TRBV7-2 and TRBJ2-7; D uncertain. This CDR3 region has 17 residues. Germline CDR1 reads SGHTA; CDR2 reads FQGNSA. Trimming removed 3 bases at V and 2 bases at J, with 20 bases between. The CDR3 DNA sequence: TGTGCCAGCAGCTTTGCTGCCCCTAACTTAGTTCCCTACGAGCAGTACTTC. Protein: CASSFAAPNLVPYEQYF.

The chain is built from TRBV5-4 and TRBJ2-2, with 9 nucleotides matching TRBD1. CDR3 length: 16 residues. Germline assignment: CDR1 SGHNT and CDR2 YYREEE (reference sequence). J was trimmed by 4 bases and V by 4 bases; bases with no gene match: 8. CDR3 region: CASSLGGTGFTGELFF. CDR3 nucleotide sequence: TGTGCCAGCAGCCTCGGGGGGACAGGGTTCACCGGGGAGCTGTTTTTT.

The chain recombines TRBV5-6 with TRBJ1-2, with D possibly matching TRBD1 (5 bases). The CDR3 contains 16 residues. CDR1 and CDR2 from the germline V gene are SGHDT and YYEEEE. Trimming removed 1 base from V and 3 bases from J, with 16 bases in between. CDR3 residues: CASSLYAAGTYYGYTF. The DNA of the CDR3 is TGTGCCAGCAGCTTGTACGCGGCAGGGACCTACTATGGCTACACCTTC.

The rearrangement joins TRBV19 to TRBJ2-3, with TRBD2 matching 7 bases. The ends lost 7 bases at V and 5 bases at J; junction bases unmatched: 9. This CDR3 is built from 14 residues. CDR1 LNHDA and CDR2 SQIVND come from the germline V gene (reference sequence). CDR3 loop: CASTPAGREDTQYF. CDR3 nucleotides: TGTGCCAGTACTCCAGCGGGAAGGGAAGATACGCAGTATTTT.

V usage is TRBV28 and J usage is TRBJ2-7; 11 nucleotides match TRBD1. CDR1 and CDR2 (germline): MDHEN, SYDVKM. The J segment lost 7 bases and the V segment lost 8 bases, leaving 7 bases of the junction unmatched. The CDR3 has 13 amino acids. The CDR3 reads CASCTGTGGEQYF. The CDR3 nucleotides are TGTGCCAGCTGCACCGGGACAGGGGGTGAGCAGTACTTC.

The V call is TRBV29-1, the J call TRBJ2-1; D unclear. The CDR3 length is 13 residues. The germline V and J ends were trimmed by 5 bases and 2 bases, with 10 bases remaining between them. Germline V gene lookup returns CDR1 SQVTM and CDR2 ANQGSEA. This CDR3 reads CSVRQLPYNEQFF. The CDR3 DNA sequence: TGCAGCGTTAGACAACTACCCTACAATGAGCAGTTCTTC.

The chain has TRBV2 and TRBJ1-5; D is undetermined. V was clipped by 4 bases and J by 3 bases, with 7 bases between them. The germline V gene has CDR1 SNHLY and CDR2 FYNNEI. The CDR3 consists of 13 residues. Here the CDR3 DNA reads TGTGCCAGCAGTGTTTCAGTCAATCAGCCCCAGCATTTT. Amino acids: CASSVSVNQPQHF. The variable domain in full, completed from reference TRBV2 and TRBJ1-5, reads EPEVTQTPSHQVTQMGQEVILRCVPISNHLYFYWYRQILGQKVEFLVSFYNNEISEKSEIFDDQFSVERPDGSNFTLKIRSTKLEDSAMYFCASSVSVNQPQHFGDGTRLSIL.

The chain couples TRBV5-5 to TRBJ2-7; D remains unclear. The CDR3 has 12 residues. Trimming removed 4 bases at V and 2 bases at J, with 7 bases between. Per the germline V gene, CDR1 is SGHKS and CDR2 is YYEKEE (reference sequence). The CDR3 coding sequence is TGTGCCAGCAGCGCAACAACCTACGAGCAGTACTTC. This encodes CASSATTYEQYF. The whole variable domain, remainder taken from reference TRBV5-5 and TRBJ2-7, is DAGVTQSPTHLIKTRGQQVTLRCSPISGHKSVSWYQQVLGQGPQFIFQYYEKEERGRGNFPDRFSARQFPNYSSELNVNALLLGDSALYLCASSATTYEQYFGPGTRLTVT.

The chain couples TRBV5-8 to TRBJ1-1; 7 nucleotides align to TRBD1. CDR1 and CDR2 (germline): SGHTS, YDEGEE. The V gene end was trimmed by 0 bases and the J gene end by 1 base; junction bases not matched to a gene: 0. The CDR3 runs 14 residues. The CDR3 reads CASSLDRGNTEAFF. CDR3 nucleotide sequence: TGTGCCAGCAGCTTGGACAGGGGGAACACTGAAGCTTTCTTT.

This clone appeared a single time. The rearrangement uses TRBV6-1 and TRBJ2-4; no reliable D call. The CDR3 consists of 14 residues. In germline, CDR1 is MNHNS, CDR2 SASEGT. Trimming shortened V by 6 bases and J by 5 bases, and 14 bases separated the two germline ends. CDR3 residues: CASSLSGPQNIQYF. DNA for the CDR3: TGTGCCAGCAGCCTTAGTGGTCCCCAAAACATTCAGTACTTC.

V gene TRBV2 combines with J gene TRBJ2-5, with 10 nucleotides matching TRBD1. Trimming removed 6 bases from V and 5 bases from J; junction bases left unmatched: 3. Germline V gene lookup returns CDR1 SNHLY and CDR2 FYNNEI. The CDR3 runs to 13 residues. CDR3 bases: TGTGCCAGCAGGGGGACAGGGGCCGAGACCCAGTACTTC. This gives the protein CASRGTGAETQYF.

The chain combines TRBV27 with TRBJ2-3, with 8 bases matching TRBD2. Germline CDR1 MNHEY, CDR2 SMNVEV (reference sequence). This CDR3 has 18 amino acids. Germline trimming cut 6 bases from V and 0 bases from J; bases unmatched to any gene: 14. The CDR3 region is CASSPLRQLAGSTDTQYF. The DNA of the CDR3 is TGTGCCAGCAGCCCGCTACGGCAGCTAGCGGGTAGCACAGATACGCAGTATTTT.

The V call is TRBV5-1, the J call TRBJ1-1; TRBD1 matches 8 bases. Looked up from germline, CDR1 is SGHRS and CDR2 is YFSETQ. This CDR3 has 15 amino acids. After removal of 4 bases from V and 4 bases from J, the junction contained 9 bases not matched to a gene. The CDR3 coding sequence is TGCGCCAGCAGCAGAAGGTCGGACAGGGCCACTGAAGCTTTCTTT. Translation: CASSRRSDRATEAFF. The full variable domain, in which reference TRBV5-1 and TRBJ1-1 provide the parts outside the CDR3, is KAGVTQTPRYLIKTRGQQVTLSCSPISGHRSVSWYQQTPGQGLQFLFEYFSETQRNKGNFPGRFSGRQFSNSRSEMNVSTLELGDSALYLCASSRRSDRATEAFFGQGTRLTVV.

The chain recombines TRBV28 with TRBJ2-7; D not resolved. V was shortened by 3 bases and J by 0 bases, with 24 bases between the two germline ends. The germline V gene has CDR1 MDHEN and CDR2 SYDVKM. This CDR3 contains 19 residues. This chain's CDR3 is CASSFRLTLVGVDSYEQYF. DNA for the CDR3: TGTGCCAGCAGTTTCCGCCTAACCCTCGTGGGCGTTGACTCCTACGAGCAGTACTTC.

This rearrangement joins TRBV29-1 to TRBJ1-2, with 10 bases aligning to TRBD1. Germline V lookup: CDR1 SQVTM, CDR2 ANQGSEA. V trimming: 3 bases; J trimming: 0 bases; junction bases outside the gene matches: 22. The CDR3 length is 21 residues. CDR3 protein: CSVDRGIRSETGGPSNYGYTF. CDR3 sequence (DNA): TGCAGCGTTGACCGAGGCATCCGTTCTGAGACAGGGGGCCCTTCTAACTATGGCTACACCTTC. Based on the CDR3 plus reference TRBV29-1 and TRBJ1-2, the full variable domain is SAVISQKPSRDICQRGTSLTIQCQVDSQVTMMFWYRQQPGQSLTLIATANQGSEATYESGFVIDKFPISRPNLTFSTLTVSNMSPEDSSIYLCSVDRGIRSETGGPSNYGYTFGSGTRLTVV.